This is a list of T cell receptor beta chains from one sample in a study of regulatory T cells in long-lasting Graves disease. From the multiplex PCR reads, TCRdb called clonotypes with MiXCR, one entry per CDR3 protein. The sample includes roughly 700,000 distinct CDR3 sequences, around 30% of them seen just once. The specimen was peripheral blood mononuclear cells (PBMCs), collected when the disease was refractory, from a patient treated with antithyroid drugs. Every receptor here comes from a female donor with Graves disease. Both conserved end residues are part of each CDR3. The order of the fields is clone size, D gene, V gene, J gene, CDR3 DNA, CDR3 protein. The D gene is left open where the match is weak. The size entry is marked missing in some rows and otherwise reads once, few, many or a size class.

clone size: once; D gene: .; V gene: TRBV27; J gene: TRBJ1-6; CDR3 DNA: TGTGCCAGCGCCCCGGGACTCCTTAGGAATTCACCCCTCCACTTT; CDR3 protein: CASAPGLLRNSPLHF
clone size: .; D gene: .; V gene: TRBV9; J gene: TRBJ1-1; CDR3 DNA: TGTGCCAGCAGCGTCGGAGGGGCGCGGCACACTGAAGCTTTCTTT; CDR3 protein: CASSVGGARHTEAFF
clone size: .; D gene: .; V gene: TRBV6-9; J gene: TRBJ1-1; CDR3 DNA: TGTGCCAGCAGTTCCCAGGGAAAGGGGAGCACTGAAGCTTTCTTT; CDR3 protein: CASSSQGKGSTEAFF
clone size: .; D gene: .; V gene: TRBV20-1; J gene: TRBJ2-7; CDR3 DNA: TGCAGTGTCCGGGGAGAGCACCAGCAGTACTTC; CDR3 protein: CSVRGEHQQYF
clone size: .; D gene: .; V gene: TRBV20-1; J gene: TRBJ2-1; CDR3 DNA: TGCAGTGCCCCGCCTACACAATACAATGAGCAGTTCTTC; CDR3 protein: CSAPPTQYNEQFF
clone size: .; D gene: TRBD1; V gene: TRBV5-6; J gene: TRBJ2-3; CDR3 DNA: TGTGCCAGCAGCCTAAGGACAGGGACGCAGTATTTT; CDR3 protein: CASSLRTGTQYF
clone size: once; D gene: TRBD1; V gene: TRBV4-1; J gene: TRBJ1-2; CDR3 DNA: TGCGCCAGCAGCCAAGGACAGGGCGCACCTAACTATGGCTACACCTTC; CDR3 protein: CASSQGQGAPNYGYTF
clone size: few; D gene: .; V gene: TRBV28; J gene: TRBJ1-4; CDR3 DNA: TGTGCCAGCCACTCAACTAATGAAAAACTGTTTTTT; CDR3 protein: CASHSTNEKLFF
clone size: few; D gene: .; V gene: TRBV19; J gene: TRBJ1-2; CDR3 DNA: TGTGCCAGTAGTAGGCAAAGGGGCTATGGCTACACCTTC; CDR3 protein: CASSRQRGYGYTF
clone size: few; D gene: TRBD1; V gene: TRBV12-3/TRBV12-4; J gene: TRBJ1-1; CDR3 DNA: TGTGCCAGCATTTCTCAGGGGGCTTTAGGAACTGAAGCTTTCTTT; CDR3 protein: CASISQGALGTEAFF
clone size: many; D gene: .; V gene: TRBV28; J gene: TRBJ1-2; CDR3 DNA: TGTGCCAGCAGTCCTCGGACAGACCGTGGCTACACCTTC; CDR3 protein: CASSPRTDRGYTF
clone size: few; D gene: .; V gene: TRBV28; J gene: TRBJ1-4; CDR3 DNA: TGTGCCAGCAGGCCCACGACCTTTACAACTAATGAAAAACTGTTTTTT; CDR3 protein: CASRPTTFTTNEKLFF
clone size: few; D gene: .; V gene: TRBV6-1; J gene: TRBJ2-5; CDR3 DNA: TGTGCCAGCAGTGAAGGGGTCAGCAGGGAGACCCAGTACTTC; CDR3 protein: CASSEGVSRETQYF
clone size: .; D gene: TRBD2; V gene: TRBV5-1; J gene: TRBJ2-5; CDR3 DNA: TGCGCCAGCAGCCCGGGGACTAGCGGGAGTGGGGAGACCCAGTACTTC; CDR3 protein: CASSPGTSGSGETQYF
clone size: few; D gene: TRBD1; V gene: TRBV20-1; J gene: TRBJ2-5; CDR3 DNA: TGCAGTGCTAGAGACTTTGACAGGGGGCGAGGAGAGACCCAGTACTTC; CDR3 protein: CSARDFDRGRGETQYF
clone size: .; D gene: .; V gene: TRBV15; J gene: TRBJ2-7; CDR3 DNA: TGTGCCACCCTGACTACGATGGGTACCCCAGGCTCCTACGAGCAGTACTTC; CDR3 protein: CATLTTMGTPGSYEQYF
clone size: .; D gene: TRBD1; V gene: TRBV30; J gene: TRBJ1-1; CDR3 DNA: TGTGCCTGGAGTCAGGGGGCAACTGAAGCTTTCTTT; CDR3 protein: CAWSQGATEAFF
clone size: .; D gene: .; V gene: TRBV7-2; J gene: TRBJ2-2; CDR3 DNA: TGTGCCAGCAGATCAACCAGGGGAAACACCGGGGAGCTGTTTTTT; CDR3 protein: CASRSTRGNTGELFF
clone size: .; D gene: .; V gene: TRBV11-2; J gene: TRBJ1-1; CDR3 DNA: TGTGCCAGCAGTGTAGGGCCGTTGAACACTGAAGCTTTCTTT; CDR3 protein: CASSVGPLNTEAFF
clone size: .; D gene: .; V gene: TRBV20-1; J gene: TRBJ2-1; CDR3 DNA: TGCAGTGCGAGCGGCGCGGAGCACTACAATGAGCAGTTCTTC; CDR3 protein: CSASGAEHYNEQFF
clone size: many; D gene: .; V gene: TRBV7-3; J gene: TRBJ2-5; CDR3 DNA: TGTGCCAGCAGCACGGGGCCCACGGCGTGGGAGACCCAGTACTTC; CDR3 protein: CASSTGPTAWETQYF
clone size: .; D gene: .; V gene: TRBV9; J gene: TRBJ2-7; CDR3 DNA: TGTGCCAGCAGCGTGGGGGCTGGGACGTATTCCTACGAGCAGTACTTC; CDR3 protein: CASSVGAGTYSYEQYF
clone size: once; D gene: .; V gene: TRBV7-6; J gene: TRBJ2-1; CDR3 DNA: TGTGCCAGCAGCCCAAGGACGGCTACCTACAATGAGCAGTTCTTC; CDR3 protein: CASSPRTATYNEQFF
clone size: .; D gene: TRBD1; V gene: TRBV30; J gene: TRBJ1-1; CDR3 DNA: TGTGCCTCCTACCGTTCAGGGGGCAAGGGCACTGAAGCTTTCTTT; CDR3 protein: CASYRSGGKGTEAFF
clone size: .; D gene: .; V gene: TRBV11-2; J gene: TRBJ1-2; CDR3 DNA: TGTGCCAGCAGCTTAGGAACGCTCTATGGCGACACCTTC; CDR3 protein: CASSLGTLYGDTF
clone size: .; D gene: .; V gene: TRBV20-1; J gene: TRBJ2-5; CDR3 DNA: TGCAGTGCTAGAGATGCGGAGGGGGGACCGAAACAAGAGACCCAGTACTTC; CDR3 protein: CSARDAEGGPKQETQYF
clone size: few; D gene: .; V gene: TRBV20-1; J gene: TRBJ1-2; CDR3 DNA: TGCAGTGCTAGTGCCGGGATACCTGACTATGGCTACACCTTC; CDR3 protein: CSASAGIPDYGYTF
clone size: .; D gene: TRBD1; V gene: TRBV5-1; J gene: TRBJ1-5; CDR3 DNA: TGCGCCAGCAGCTTGGGGACAGGGGTGAACAATCAGCCCCAGCATTTT; CDR3 protein: CASSLGTGVNNQPQHF
clone size: many; D gene: .; V gene: TRBV19; J gene: TRBJ1-1; CDR3 DNA: TGTGCCAGTAGCTTGTTCGTGAACACTGAAGCTTTCTTT; CDR3 protein: CASSLFVNTEAFF
clone size: many; D gene: TRBD1; V gene: TRBV27; J gene: TRBJ1-2; CDR3 DNA: TGTGCCAGCAGGGACAGGGCTACTGGCTACACCTTC; CDR3 protein: CASRDRATGYTF
clone size: .; D gene: .; V gene: TRBV6-1; J gene: TRBJ2-7; CDR3 DNA: TGTGCCAGCAGTCGTACTAGCCACTTTGACTACGAGCAGTACTTC; CDR3 protein: CASSRTSHFDYEQYF
clone size: .; D gene: .; V gene: TRBV20-1; J gene: TRBJ1-2; CDR3 DNA: TGCAGTGCTGACAGAAGAAATAACTATGGCTACACCTTC; CDR3 protein: CSADRRNNYGYTF
clone size: many; D gene: .; V gene: TRBV6-1; J gene: TRBJ1-6; CDR3 DNA: TGTGCCAGCAGTGAAGGCGGCAGGGTTAATTCACCCCTCCACTTT; CDR3 protein: CASSEGGRVNSPLHF
clone size: few; D gene: TRBD1; V gene: TRBV5-1; J gene: TRBJ1-4; CDR3 DNA: TGCGCCAGCAGCTCGAGGACAGGAGAGAATGAAAAACTGTTTTTT; CDR3 protein: CASSSRTGENEKLFF
clone size: many; D gene: TRBD1; V gene: TRBV12-3/TRBV12-4; J gene: TRBJ2-5; CDR3 DNA: TGTGCCAGCAGTACGACAGGGCGGGAGACCCAGTACTTC; CDR3 protein: CASSTTGRETQYF
clone size: few; D gene: TRBD1; V gene: TRBV5-1; J gene: TRBJ1-1; CDR3 DNA: TGCGCCAGCAGCTTGGGGGAGACAGGGTTGAACACTGAAGCTTTCTTT; CDR3 protein: CASSLGETGLNTEAFF
clone size: few; D gene: .; V gene: TRBV7-2; J gene: TRBJ1-2; CDR3 DNA: TGTGCCAGCAGCTTAGATCCAGGGCAGGGCTATGGCTACACCTTC; CDR3 protein: CASSLDPGQGYGYTF
clone size: .; D gene: .; V gene: TRBV9; J gene: TRBJ2-7; CDR3 DNA: TGTGCCAGCAGCCCCCGACTAGAGGTAACCTACGAGCAGTACTTC; CDR3 protein: CASSPRLEVTYEQYF
clone size: .; D gene: .; V gene: TRBV2; J gene: TRBJ2-5; CDR3 DNA: TGTGCCAGCAGCTTAGTGCCACAGGGAGCAGAGACCCAGTACTTC; CDR3 protein: CASSLVPQGAETQYF
clone size: .; D gene: .; V gene: TRBV20-1; J gene: TRBJ1-1; CDR3 DNA: TGCAGTGCTAGGGGGGGCGATGCCGGCCTGAACACTGAAGCTTTCTTT; CDR3 protein: CSARGGDAGLNTEAFF
clone size: .; D gene: .; V gene: TRBV6-9; J gene: TRBJ1-4; CDR3 DNA: TGTGCCAGCGGTTACTCTGGCCCTGCAACTAATGAAAAACTGTTTTTT; CDR3 protein: CASGYSGPATNEKLFF
clone size: few; D gene: TRBD1; V gene: TRBV6-1; J gene: TRBJ2-7; CDR3 DNA: TGTGCCAGCCTCGCGCCGTTAGGGGGCAACGAGCAGTACTTC; CDR3 protein: CASLAPLGGNEQYF
clone size: many; D gene: .; V gene: TRBV3-1; J gene: TRBJ2-7; CDR3 DNA: TGTGCCAGCAGCCAAGACCCTGACTACGAGCAGTACTTC; CDR3 protein: CASSQDPDYEQYF
clone size: .; D gene: .; V gene: TRBV10-3; J gene: TRBJ1-1; CDR3 DNA: TGTGCCATCAGTGAGCTCGACGCGGCGGGAGCTTTCTTT; CDR3 protein: CAISELDAAGAFF
clone size: few; D gene: .; V gene: TRBV30; J gene: TRBJ1-2; CDR3 DNA: TGTGCCTGGAGTCAGGAAACCTATGGCTACACCTTC; CDR3 protein: CAWSQETYGYTF
clone size: many; D gene: .; V gene: TRBV9; J gene: TRBJ1-6; CDR3 DNA: TGTGCCAGCAGCGGAGATTCGGCTTCACCCCTCCACTTT; CDR3 protein: CASSGDSASPLHF
clone size: many; D gene: TRBD2; V gene: TRBV20-1; J gene: TRBJ2-5; CDR3 DNA: TGCAGTGGTAGCGGGACCCAAGAGACCCAGTACTTC; CDR3 protein: CSGSGTQETQYF
clone size: few; D gene: .; V gene: TRBV20-1; J gene: TRBJ1-2; CDR3 DNA: TGCAGTGCTAGAGGACAGTCACTCTATGGCTACACCTTC; CDR3 protein: CSARGQSLYGYTF
clone size: .; D gene: TRBD2; V gene: TRBV25-1; J gene: TRBJ2-7; CDR3 DNA: TGTGCCAGCAGTCCCCAAGCGGGAGGTCGCGAGCAGTACTTC; CDR3 protein: CASSPQAGGREQYF
clone size: many; D gene: .; V gene: TRBV6-2/TRBV6-3; J gene: TRBJ1-2; CDR3 DNA: TGTGCCAGTACCTTACCGGGAGCTTCCTCCGGCTACACCTTC; CDR3 protein: CASTLPGASSGYTF
clone size: .; D gene: .; V gene: TRBV29-1; J gene: TRBJ1-1; CDR3 DNA: TGCAGCGCCCGGAACGGGAACACTGAAGCTTTCTTT; CDR3 protein: CSARNGNTEAFF
clone size: .; D gene: .; V gene: TRBV7-2; J gene: TRBJ1-6; CDR3 DNA: TGTGCCAGCAGCTCCTTTAAGGAGGAATTCACCCTCCACTTT; CDR3 protein: CASSSFKEEFTLHF
clone size: .; D gene: .; V gene: TRBV5-1; J gene: TRBJ2-2; CDR3 DNA: TGCGCCAGCGACCCCGGTTTGACGGGGGAGCTGTTTTTT; CDR3 protein: CASDPGLTGELFF
clone size: .; D gene: .; V gene: TRBV29-1; J gene: TRBJ2-5; CDR3 DNA: TGCAGCGTTGAGATCGGCACCCAAGAGACCCAGTACTTC; CDR3 protein: CSVEIGTQETQYF